This passage covers 8 T cell receptor beta chains from one sample sequenced in a study of CD8 T cells in Susac syndrome. After extraction with the RNeasy kit, roughly 0.5 to 1 ug of the RNA was reverse transcribed using random hexamers. Each CDR3 protein gets one entry after TCRdb re-called the immunoSEQ multiplex PCR reads with MiXCR. The sample has around 220,000 distinct CDR3 sequences, 92% seen once. Sequencing was performed on CD8+ T cells from PBMCs. Receptors originate from a human donor with multiple sclerosis.

This chain links TRBV13 with TRBJ2-1; 10 nucleotides agree with TRBD2. CDR1 and CDR2 from the germline V gene are PRHDT and FYEKMQ (reference sequence). The CDR3 has 18 residues. Trimming took 2 bases from V and 7 from J; bases not matched to a gene: 14. The CDR3 coding sequence is TGTGCCAGCAGCTTAACCCCTCAGCGGGGGGGCCAGGGGAATGAGCAGTTCTTC. Translating it yields CASSLTPQRGGQGNEQFF.

The chain recombines TRBV6-5 with TRBJ1-1, with a tentative D call TRBD1 (5 bases). V dropped 6 bases and J dropped 5 bases, with 16 bases sitting between them. Germline assignment: CDR1 MNHEY and CDR2 SVGAGI. The CDR3 runs to 14 residues. The CDR3 reads CASRATAGRTEAFF. The DNA of the CDR3 is TGTGCCAGCAGGGCCACGGCAGGGCGGACTGAAGCTTTCTTT.

The rearrangement uses TRBV25-1 and TRBJ2-7; 7 positions match TRBD2. Germline V lookup: CDR1 MGHDK, CDR2 SYGVNS. J was trimmed by 3 bases and V by 2 bases; bases with no gene match: 7. The CDR3 runs 15 residues. CDR3 residues: CASSELGGSLYEQYF. Here the CDR3 DNA reads TGTGCCAGCAGTGAACTGGGCGGGAGCCTCTACGAGCAGTACTTC.

The J gene is TRBJ1-5, the V gene TRBV7-3; D unresolved. The CDR3 sequence is 12 residues long. Germline V lookup: CDR1 SGHTA, CDR2 FQGTGA. V was cut by 4 bases and J by 9 bases, with 10 bases left in between. Here the CDR3 reads CASSYRVRPQHF. Here the CDR3 DNA reads TGTGCCAGCAGCTATCGGGTGAGGCCCCAGCATTTT.

This chain joins TRBV29-1 and TRBJ2-1; D is possibly TRBD2 (6 bases). Germline loops: CDR1 SQVTM, CDR2 ANQGSEA. The CDR3 sequence is 13 residues long. The germline V and J ends were trimmed by 5 bases and 5 bases, with 13 bases remaining between them. The CDR3 bases are TGCAGCGTTCCCGGGGGACGGAACAATGAGCAGTTCTTC. This gives the protein CSVPGGRNNEQFF.

The V call is TRBV7-8, the J call TRBJ2-7; 7 bases match TRBD1. From germline, CDR1 is SGHVS and CDR2 FQNEAQ. CDR3 size: 15 residues. The V gene end was trimmed by 4 bases and the J gene end by 0 bases; junction bases not matched to a gene: 6. The CDR3 loop reads CASSSWDSPSYEQYF. CDR3 sequence (DNA): TGTGCCAGCAGCTCTTGGGACAGCCCCTCCTACGAGCAGTACTTC.

The table lists this clonotype with a count of one. The chain combines TRBV6-2 or TRBV6-3 with TRBJ2-7, with D perhaps TRBD2 (5 bases). The CDR3 runs to 17 residues. Germline lookup yields CDR1 MNHEY and CDR2 SVGEGT. V was pared by 0 bases and J by 2 bases, with 17 bases between. CDR3 sequence: CASSYSPGGSPTYEQYF. CDR3 DNA: TGTGCCAGCAGTTACTCCCCAGGAGGATCTCCAACCTACGAGCAGTACTTC.

The rearrangement links TRBV6-5 to TRBJ1-4, with 7 nucleotides matching TRBD1. V shed 0 bases, J shed 5 bases, and the junction held 12 bases outside the gene matches. Germline V gene sequence: CDR1 MNHEY, CDR2 SVGAGI. The CDR3 has 18 amino acids. CDR3 protein: CASSYSGFGATGNEKLFF. The CDR3 DNA is TGTGCCAGCAGTTACTCGGGGTTTGGAGCGACAGGGAATGAAAAACTGTTTTTT.